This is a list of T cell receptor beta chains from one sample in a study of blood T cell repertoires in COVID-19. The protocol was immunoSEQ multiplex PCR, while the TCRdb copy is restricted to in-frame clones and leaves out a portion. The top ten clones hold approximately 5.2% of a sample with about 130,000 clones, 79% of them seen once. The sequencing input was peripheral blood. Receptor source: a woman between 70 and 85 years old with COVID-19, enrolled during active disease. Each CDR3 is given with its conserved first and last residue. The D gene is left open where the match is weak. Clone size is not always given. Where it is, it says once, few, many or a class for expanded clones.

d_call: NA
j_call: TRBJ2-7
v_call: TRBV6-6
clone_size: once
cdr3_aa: CASTGRGRSYEQYF
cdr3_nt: TGTGCCAGCACAGGGCGTGGGAGGTCCTACGAGCAGTACTTC

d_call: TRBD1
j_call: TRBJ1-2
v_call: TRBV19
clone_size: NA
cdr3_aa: CASSLTPDRGYGYTF
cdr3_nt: TGTGCCAGTAGTTTAACCCCGGACAGGGGTTATGGCTACACCTTC

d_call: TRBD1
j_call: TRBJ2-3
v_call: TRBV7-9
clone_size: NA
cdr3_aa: CASSLGQGLATDTQYF
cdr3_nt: TGTGCCAGCAGCTTAGGACAGGGGCTGGCCACAGATACGCAGTATTTT

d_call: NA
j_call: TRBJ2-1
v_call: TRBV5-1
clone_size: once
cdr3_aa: CASSPGAGGSYNEQFF
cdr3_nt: TGCGCCAGCAGCCCCGGAGCGGGTGGCTCCTACAATGAGCAGTTCTTC

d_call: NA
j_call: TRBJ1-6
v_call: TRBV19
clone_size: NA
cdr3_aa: CASSMERAGRSPLHF
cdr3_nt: TGTGCCAGTAGTATGGAGAGGGCAGGACGCTCACCCCTCCACTTT

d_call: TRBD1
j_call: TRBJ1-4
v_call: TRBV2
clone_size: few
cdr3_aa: CASRDRVGSEKLFF
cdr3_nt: TGTGCCAGCAGAGACAGGGTTGGAAGTGAAAAACTGTTTTTT

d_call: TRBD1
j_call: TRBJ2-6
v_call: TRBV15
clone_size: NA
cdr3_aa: CATSRDGGQGARGANVLTF
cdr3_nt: TGTGCCACCAGCAGAGATGGCGGACAGGGGGCGCGGGGGGCCAACGTCCTGACTTTC

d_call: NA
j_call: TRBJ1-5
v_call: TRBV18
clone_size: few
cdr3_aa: CASSPLSGSEQPQHF
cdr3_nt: TGTGCCAGCTCACCACTTTCAGGGTCGGAACAGCCCCAGCATTTT

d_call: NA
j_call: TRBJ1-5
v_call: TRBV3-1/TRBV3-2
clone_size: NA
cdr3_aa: CASSQGAGYGQPQHF
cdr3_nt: TGTGCCAGCAGCCAAGGGGCGGGGTACGGTCAGCCCCAGCATTTT

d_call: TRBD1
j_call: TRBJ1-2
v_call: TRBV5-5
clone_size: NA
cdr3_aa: CASSLAGQGVYGYTF
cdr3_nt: TGTGCCAGCAGCTTAGCGGGACAGGGGGTATATGGCTACACCTTC

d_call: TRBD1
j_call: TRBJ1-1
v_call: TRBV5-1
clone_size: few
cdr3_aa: CASSSEKTGRNTEAFF
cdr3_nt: TGCGCCAGCAGCTCCGAAAAGACAGGGCGAAACACTGAAGCTTTCTTT

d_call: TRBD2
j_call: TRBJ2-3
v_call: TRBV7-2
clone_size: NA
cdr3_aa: CASSSGGWDTQYF
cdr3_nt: TGTGCCAGCAGCTCGGGGGGTTGGGATACGCAGTATTTT

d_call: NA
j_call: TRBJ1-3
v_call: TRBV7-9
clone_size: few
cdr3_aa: CASRNVQGSGNTIYF
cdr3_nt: TGTGCCAGCAGAAACGTCCAGGGCTCTGGAAACACCATATATTTT

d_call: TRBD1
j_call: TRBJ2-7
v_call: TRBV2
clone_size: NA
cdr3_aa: CASARDSYEQYF
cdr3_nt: TGTGCCAGCGCCCGGGACAGCTACGAGCAGTACTTC

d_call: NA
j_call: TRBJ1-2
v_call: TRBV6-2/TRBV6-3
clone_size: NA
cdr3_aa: CASSQGHGYTF
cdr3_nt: TGTGCCAGCAGCCAGGGGCATGGCTACACCTTC

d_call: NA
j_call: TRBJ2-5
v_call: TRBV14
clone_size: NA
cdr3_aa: CASSRYKKETQYF
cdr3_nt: TGTGCCAGCAGCCGTTACAAAAAAGAGACCCAGTACTTC

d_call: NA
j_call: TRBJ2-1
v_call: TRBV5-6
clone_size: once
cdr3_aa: CASSLATGSSYNEQFF
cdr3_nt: TGTGCCAGCAGCTTGGCAACAGGGAGCTCCTACAATGAGCAGTTCTTC

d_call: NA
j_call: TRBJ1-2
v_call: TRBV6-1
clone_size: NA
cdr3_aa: CASSEGGAVYGYTF
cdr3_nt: TGTGCCAGCAGTGAAGGGGGCGCGGTCTATGGCTACACCTTC

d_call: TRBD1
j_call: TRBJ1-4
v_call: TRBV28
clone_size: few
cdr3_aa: CASSLTGGATNEKLFF
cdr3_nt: TGTGCCAGCAGCTTGACAGGGGGCGCCACTAATGAAAAACTGTTTTTT

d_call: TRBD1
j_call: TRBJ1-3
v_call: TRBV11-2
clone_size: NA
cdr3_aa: CASSRTGNGNTIYF
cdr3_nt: TGTGCCAGCAGCCGGACAGGGAATGGAAACACCATATATTTT

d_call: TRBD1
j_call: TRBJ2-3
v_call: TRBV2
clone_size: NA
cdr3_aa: CASRGQGAMGADTQYF
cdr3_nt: TGTGCCAGCAGGGGACAGGGGGCGATGGGTGCAGATACGCAGTATTTT

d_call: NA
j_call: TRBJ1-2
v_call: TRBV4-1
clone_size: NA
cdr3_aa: CASSQGNRAGGFGGYTF
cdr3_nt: TGCGCCAGCAGCCAAGGAAACAGGGCTGGTGGGTTCGGTGGCTACACCTTC

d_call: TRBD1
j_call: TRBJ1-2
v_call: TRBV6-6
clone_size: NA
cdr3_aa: CASTNIRQGIRGYTF
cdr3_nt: TGTGCCAGCACCAATATTCGACAGGGGATTCGTGGCTACACCTTC

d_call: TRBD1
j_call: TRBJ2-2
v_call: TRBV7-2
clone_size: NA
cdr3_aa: CASSFPGQGTTGELFF
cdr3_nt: TGTGCCAGCAGCTTTCCGGGACAGGGCACCACCGGGGAGCTGTTTTTT

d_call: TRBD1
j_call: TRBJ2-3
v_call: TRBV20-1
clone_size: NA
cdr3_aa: CSASTGQALYTQYF
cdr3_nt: TGCAGTGCTAGTACGGGACAGGCACTCTATACGCAGTATTTT

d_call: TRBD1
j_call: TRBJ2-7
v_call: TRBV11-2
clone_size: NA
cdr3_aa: CASSADRGIGEQYF
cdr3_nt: TGTGCCAGCAGCGCGGACAGGGGAATTGGCGAGCAGTACTTC

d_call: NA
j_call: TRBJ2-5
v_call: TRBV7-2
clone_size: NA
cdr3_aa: CASSAGMKETQYF
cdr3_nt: TGTGCCAGCAGCGCGGGGATGAAAGAGACCCAGTACTTC

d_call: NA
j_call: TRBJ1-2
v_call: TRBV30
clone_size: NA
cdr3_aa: CAWRRGRGNYGYTF
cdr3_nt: TGTGCCTGGCGGAGGGGACGGGGTAACTATGGCTACACCTTC

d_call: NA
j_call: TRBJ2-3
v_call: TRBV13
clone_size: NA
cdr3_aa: CASSLRSLETDTQYF
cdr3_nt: TGTGCCAGCAGCTTGCGGAGTCTTGAGACAGATACGCAGTATTTT

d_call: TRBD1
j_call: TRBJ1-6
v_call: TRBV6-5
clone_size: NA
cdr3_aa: CASRPGTGNSPLHF
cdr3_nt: TGTGCCAGCAGGCCCGGGACAGGGAATTCACCCCTCCACTTT

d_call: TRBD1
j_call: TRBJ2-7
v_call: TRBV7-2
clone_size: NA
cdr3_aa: CASSWTGGAYEQYF
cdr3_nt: TGTGCCAGCAGCTGGACAGGGGGGGCCTACGAGCAGTACTTC

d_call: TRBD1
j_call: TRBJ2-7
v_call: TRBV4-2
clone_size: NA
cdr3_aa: CASRETGTAYEQYF
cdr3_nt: TGTGCCAGCAGGGAAACCGGGACAGCCTACGAGCAGTACTTC

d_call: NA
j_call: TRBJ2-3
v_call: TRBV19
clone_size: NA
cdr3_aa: CASTLFFGTDTQYF
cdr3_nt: TGTGCCAGTACTCTCTTCTTCGGGACAGATACGCAGTATTTT

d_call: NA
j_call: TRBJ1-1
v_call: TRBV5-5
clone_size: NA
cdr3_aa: CASSRNPGNTEAFF
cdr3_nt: TGTGCCAGCAGCCGAAACCCAGGGAACACTGAAGCTTTCTTT

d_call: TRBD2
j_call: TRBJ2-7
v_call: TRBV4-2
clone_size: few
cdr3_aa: CASSQDAAGGINEQYF
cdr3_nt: TGTGCCAGCAGCCAAGATGCGGCGGGGGGAATTAACGAGCAGTACTTC